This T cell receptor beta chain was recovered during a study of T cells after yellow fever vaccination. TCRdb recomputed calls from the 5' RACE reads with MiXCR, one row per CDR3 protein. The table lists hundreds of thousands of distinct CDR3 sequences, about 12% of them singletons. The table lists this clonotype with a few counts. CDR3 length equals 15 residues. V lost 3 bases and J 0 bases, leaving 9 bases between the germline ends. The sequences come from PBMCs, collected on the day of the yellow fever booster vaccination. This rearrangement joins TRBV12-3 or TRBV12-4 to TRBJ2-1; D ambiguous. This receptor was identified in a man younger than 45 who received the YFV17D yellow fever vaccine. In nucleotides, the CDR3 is TGTGCCAGCAGTTTCCAGTCGAGCTCCTACAATGAGCAGTTCTTC. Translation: CASSFQSSSYNEQFF.